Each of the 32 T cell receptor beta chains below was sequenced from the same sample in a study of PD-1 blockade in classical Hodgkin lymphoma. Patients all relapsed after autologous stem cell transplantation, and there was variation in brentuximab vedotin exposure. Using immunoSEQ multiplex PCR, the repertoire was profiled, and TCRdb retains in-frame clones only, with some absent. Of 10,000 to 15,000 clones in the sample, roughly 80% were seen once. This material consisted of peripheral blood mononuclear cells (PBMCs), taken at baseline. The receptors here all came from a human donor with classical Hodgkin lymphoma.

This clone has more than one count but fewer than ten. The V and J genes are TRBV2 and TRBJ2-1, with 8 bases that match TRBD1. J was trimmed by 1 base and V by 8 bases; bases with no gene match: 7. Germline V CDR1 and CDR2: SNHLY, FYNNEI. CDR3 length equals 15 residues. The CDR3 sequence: CASRWDRQSYNEQFF. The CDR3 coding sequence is TGTGCCAGCCGCTGGGACAGGCAATCCTACAATGAGCAGTTCTTC.

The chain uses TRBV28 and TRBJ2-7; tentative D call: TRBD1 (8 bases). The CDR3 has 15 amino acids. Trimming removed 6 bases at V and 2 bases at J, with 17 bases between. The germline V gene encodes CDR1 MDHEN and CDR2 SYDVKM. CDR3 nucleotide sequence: TGTGCCAGCAGGGCTACAGGGGGGGTCCCCTACGAGCAGTACTTC. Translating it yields CASRATGGVPYEQYF.

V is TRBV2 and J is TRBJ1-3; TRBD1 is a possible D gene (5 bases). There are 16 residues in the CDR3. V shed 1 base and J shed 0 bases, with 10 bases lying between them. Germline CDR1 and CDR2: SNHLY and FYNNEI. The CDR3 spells CASSEEQVFSGNTIYF. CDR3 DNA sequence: TGTGCCAGCAGTGAAGAACAGGTGTTCTCTGGAAACACCATATATTTT.

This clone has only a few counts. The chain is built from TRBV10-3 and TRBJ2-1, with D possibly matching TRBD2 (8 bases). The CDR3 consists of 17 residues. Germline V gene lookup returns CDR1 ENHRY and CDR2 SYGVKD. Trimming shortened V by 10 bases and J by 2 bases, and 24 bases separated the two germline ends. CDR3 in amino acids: CATLAGQGVDAYNEQFF. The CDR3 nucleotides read TGTGCCACCCTAGCGGGCCAGGGGGTAGACGCCTACAATGAGCAGTTCTTC.

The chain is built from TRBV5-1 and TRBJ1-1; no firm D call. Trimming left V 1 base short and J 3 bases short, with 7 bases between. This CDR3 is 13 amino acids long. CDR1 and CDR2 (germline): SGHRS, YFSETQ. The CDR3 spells CASSLSWYTEAFF. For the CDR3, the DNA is TGCGCCAGCAGCTTGTCCTGGTACACTGAAGCTTTCTTT.

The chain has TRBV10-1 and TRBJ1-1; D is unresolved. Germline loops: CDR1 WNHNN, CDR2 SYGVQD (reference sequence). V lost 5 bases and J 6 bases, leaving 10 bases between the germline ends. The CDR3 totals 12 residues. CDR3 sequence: CASSLDRSEAFF. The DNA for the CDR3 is TGCGCCAGCAGTTTGGACCGGTCTGAAGCTTTCTTT.

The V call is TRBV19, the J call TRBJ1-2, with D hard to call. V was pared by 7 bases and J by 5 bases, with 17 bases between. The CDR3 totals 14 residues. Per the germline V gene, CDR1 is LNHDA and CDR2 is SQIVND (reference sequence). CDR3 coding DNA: TGTGCCAGTATCCAGGAGCCAGCTGATTATGGCTACACCTTC. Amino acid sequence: CASIQEPADYGYTF.

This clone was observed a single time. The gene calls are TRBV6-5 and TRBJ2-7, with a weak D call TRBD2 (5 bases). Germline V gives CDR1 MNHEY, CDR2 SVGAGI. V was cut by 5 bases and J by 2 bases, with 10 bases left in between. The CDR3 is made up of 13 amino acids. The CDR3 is CASSMTGTYEQYF. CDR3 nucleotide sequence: TGTGCCAGCAGTATGACGGGAACCTACGAGCAGTACTTC.

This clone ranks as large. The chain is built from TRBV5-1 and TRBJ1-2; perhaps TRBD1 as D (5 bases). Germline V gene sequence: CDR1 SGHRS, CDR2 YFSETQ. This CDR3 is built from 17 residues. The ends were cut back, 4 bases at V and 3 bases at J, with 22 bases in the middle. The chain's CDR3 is CASSASLEQDYYYGYTF. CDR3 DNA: TGCGCCAGCAGCGCCAGCCTCGAACAGGATTACTACTATGGCTACACCTTC.

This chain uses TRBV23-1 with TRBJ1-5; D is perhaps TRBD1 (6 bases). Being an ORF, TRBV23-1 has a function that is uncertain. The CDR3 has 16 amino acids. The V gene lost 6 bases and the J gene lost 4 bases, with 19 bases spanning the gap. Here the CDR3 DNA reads TGCGCCAGCAGCTGTAACAGGGCCGTGGGGAATCAGCCCCAGCATTTT. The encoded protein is CASSCNRAVGNQPQHF.

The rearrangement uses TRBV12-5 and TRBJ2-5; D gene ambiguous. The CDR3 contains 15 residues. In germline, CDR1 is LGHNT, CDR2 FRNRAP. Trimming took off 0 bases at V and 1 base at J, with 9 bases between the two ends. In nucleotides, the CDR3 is TGTGCTAGTGGTTTGGTACTCTACAGCCAAGAGACCCAGTACTTC. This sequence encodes CASGLVLYSQETQYF.

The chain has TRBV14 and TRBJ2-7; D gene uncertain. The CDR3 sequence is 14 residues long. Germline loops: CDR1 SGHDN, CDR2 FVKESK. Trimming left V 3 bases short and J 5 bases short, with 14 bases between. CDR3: CASSQSLVTHEQYF. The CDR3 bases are TGTGCCAGCAGCCAGTCTCTAGTAACCCACGAGCAGTACTTC.

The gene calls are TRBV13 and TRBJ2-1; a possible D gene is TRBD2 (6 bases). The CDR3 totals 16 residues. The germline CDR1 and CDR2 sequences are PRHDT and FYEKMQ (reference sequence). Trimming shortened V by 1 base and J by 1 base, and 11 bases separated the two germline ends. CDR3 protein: CASSLAVGSSYNEQFF. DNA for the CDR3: TGTGCCAGCAGCTTAGCGGTCGGGAGTTCCTACAATGAGCAGTTCTTC.

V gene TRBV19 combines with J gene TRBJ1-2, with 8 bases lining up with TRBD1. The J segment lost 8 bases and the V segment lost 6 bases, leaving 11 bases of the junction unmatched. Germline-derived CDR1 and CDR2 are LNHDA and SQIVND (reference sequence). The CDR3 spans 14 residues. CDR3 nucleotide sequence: TGTGCCAGTAGGAACCCGGACAGGGTTAACGGCTACACCTTC. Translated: CASRNPDRVNGYTF.

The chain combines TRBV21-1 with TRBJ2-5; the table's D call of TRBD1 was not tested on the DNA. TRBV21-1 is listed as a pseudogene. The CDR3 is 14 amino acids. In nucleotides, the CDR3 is TGTGCCAGCAGCCAAAAAAAGACAGAAGAGACCCAGTACTTC. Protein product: CASSQKKTEETQYF.

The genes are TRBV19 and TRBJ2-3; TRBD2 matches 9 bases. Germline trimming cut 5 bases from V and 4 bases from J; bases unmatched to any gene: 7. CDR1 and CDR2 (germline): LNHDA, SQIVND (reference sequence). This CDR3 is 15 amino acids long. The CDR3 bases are TGTGCCAGTAGTGAAGCGGGAGGCTACCCAGATACGCAGTATTTT. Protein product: CASSEAGGYPDTQYF. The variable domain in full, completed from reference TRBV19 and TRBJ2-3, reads DGGITQSPKYLFRKEGQNVTLSCEQNLNHDAMYWYRQDPGQGLRLIYYSQIVNDFQKGDIAEGYSVSREKKESFPLTVTSAQKNPTAFYLCASSEAGGYPDTQYFGPGTRLTVL.

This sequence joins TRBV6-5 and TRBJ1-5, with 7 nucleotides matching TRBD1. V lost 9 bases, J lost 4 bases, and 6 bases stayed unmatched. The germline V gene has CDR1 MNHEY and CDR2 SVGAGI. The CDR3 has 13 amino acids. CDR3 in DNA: TGTGCCAGTTCCAGGGGGTGGAATCAGCCCCAGCATTTT. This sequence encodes CASSRGWNQPQHF.

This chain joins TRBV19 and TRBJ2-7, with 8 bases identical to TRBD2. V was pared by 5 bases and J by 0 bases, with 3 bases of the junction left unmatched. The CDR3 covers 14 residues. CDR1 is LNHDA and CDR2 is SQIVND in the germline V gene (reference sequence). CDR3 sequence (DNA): TGTGCCAGTAGTCAGCGGGGGAGCTCCTACGAGCAGTACTTC. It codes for CASSQRGSSYEQYF.

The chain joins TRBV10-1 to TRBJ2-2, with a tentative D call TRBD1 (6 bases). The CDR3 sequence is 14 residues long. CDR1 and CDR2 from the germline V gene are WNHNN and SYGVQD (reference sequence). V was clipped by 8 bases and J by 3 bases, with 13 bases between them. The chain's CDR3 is CASASGTYTGELFF. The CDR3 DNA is TGCGCCAGCGCCTCCGGGACATACACCGGGGAGCTGTTTTTT.

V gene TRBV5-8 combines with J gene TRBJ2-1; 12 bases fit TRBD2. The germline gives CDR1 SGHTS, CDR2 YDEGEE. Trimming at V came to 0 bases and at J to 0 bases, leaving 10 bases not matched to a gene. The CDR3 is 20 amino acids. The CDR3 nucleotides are TGTGCCAGCAGCTTGGGTGCTGGGCTAGCGGGGGGGAGCTCCTACAATGAGCAGTTCTTC. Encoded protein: CASSLGAGLAGGSSYNEQFF.

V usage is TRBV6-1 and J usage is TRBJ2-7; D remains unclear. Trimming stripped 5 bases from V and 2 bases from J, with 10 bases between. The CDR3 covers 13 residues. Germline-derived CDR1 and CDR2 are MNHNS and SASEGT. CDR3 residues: CASSQALTYEQYF. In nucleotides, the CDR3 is TGTGCCAGCAGTCAGGCGTTAACCTACGAGCAGTACTTC.

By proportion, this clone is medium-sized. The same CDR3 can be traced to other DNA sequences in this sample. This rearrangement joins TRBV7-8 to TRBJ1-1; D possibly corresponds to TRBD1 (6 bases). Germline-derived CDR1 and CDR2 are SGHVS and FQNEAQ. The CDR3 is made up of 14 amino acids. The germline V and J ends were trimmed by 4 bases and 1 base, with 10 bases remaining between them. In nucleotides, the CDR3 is TGTGCCAGCAGCTCAGGACAGCCGAACACTGAAGCTTTCTTT. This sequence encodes CASSSGQPNTEAFF.

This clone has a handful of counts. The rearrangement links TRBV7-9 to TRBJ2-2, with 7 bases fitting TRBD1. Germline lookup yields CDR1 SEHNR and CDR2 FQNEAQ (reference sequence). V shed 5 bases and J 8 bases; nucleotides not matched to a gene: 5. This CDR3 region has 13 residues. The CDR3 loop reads CASSPGQSGELFF. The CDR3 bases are TGTGCCAGCAGCCCGGGACAGTCAGGGGAGCTGTTTTTT.

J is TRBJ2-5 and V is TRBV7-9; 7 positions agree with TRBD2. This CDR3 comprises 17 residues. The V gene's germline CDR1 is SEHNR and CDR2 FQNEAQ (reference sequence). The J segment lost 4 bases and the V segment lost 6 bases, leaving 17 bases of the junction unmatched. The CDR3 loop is CASSSNLGGSDGETQYF. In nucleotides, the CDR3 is TGTGCCAGCAGTTCAAATTTGGGCGGGAGTGATGGAGAGACCCAGTACTTC.

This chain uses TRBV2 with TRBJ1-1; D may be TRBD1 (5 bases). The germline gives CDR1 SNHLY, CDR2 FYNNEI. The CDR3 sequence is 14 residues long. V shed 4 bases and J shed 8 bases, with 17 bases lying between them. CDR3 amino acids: CASSAAAGMAEAFF. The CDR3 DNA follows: TGTGCCAGCAGTGCCGCGGCAGGGATGGCCGAAGCTTTCTTT.

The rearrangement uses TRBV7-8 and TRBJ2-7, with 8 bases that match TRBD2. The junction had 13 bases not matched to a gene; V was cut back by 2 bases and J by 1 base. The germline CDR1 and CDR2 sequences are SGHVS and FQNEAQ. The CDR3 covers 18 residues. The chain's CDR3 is CASSLRQAGEPPSYEQYF. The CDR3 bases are TGTGCCAGCAGCTTAAGGCAAGCGGGAGAACCCCCGTCCTACGAGCAGTACTTC.

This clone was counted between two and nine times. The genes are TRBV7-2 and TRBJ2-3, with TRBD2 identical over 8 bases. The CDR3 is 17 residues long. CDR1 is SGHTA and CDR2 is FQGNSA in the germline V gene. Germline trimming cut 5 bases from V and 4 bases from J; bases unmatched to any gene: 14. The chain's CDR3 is CASSTTSGTRDPDTQYF. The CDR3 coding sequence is TGTGCCAGCAGCACAACCTCCGGGACTAGGGACCCAGATACGCAGTATTTT. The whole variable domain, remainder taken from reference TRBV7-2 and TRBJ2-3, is GAGVSQSPSNKVTEKGKDVELRCDPISGHTALYWYRQSLGQGLEFLIYFQGNSAPDKSGLPSDRFSAERTGGSVSTLTIQRTQQEDSAVYLCASSTTSGTRDPDTQYFGPGTRLTVL.

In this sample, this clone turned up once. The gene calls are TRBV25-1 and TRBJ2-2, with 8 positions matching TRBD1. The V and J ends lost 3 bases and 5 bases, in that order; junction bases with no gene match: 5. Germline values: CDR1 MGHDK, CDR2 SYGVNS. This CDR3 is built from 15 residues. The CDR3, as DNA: TGTGCCAGCAGTGACCAGGACAGGGTGACCGGGGAGCTGTTTTTT. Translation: CASSDQDRVTGELFF. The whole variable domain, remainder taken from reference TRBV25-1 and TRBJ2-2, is EADIYQTPRYLVIGTGKKITLECSQTMGHDKMYWYQQDPGMELHLIHYSYGVNSTEKGDLSSESTVSRIRTEHFPLTLESARPSHTSQYLCASSDQDRVTGELFFGEGSRLTVL.

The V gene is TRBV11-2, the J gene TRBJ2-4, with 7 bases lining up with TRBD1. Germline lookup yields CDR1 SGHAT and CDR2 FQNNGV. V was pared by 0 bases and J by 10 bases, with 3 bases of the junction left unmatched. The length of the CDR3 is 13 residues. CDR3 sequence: CASSLDRTGIQYF. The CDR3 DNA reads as TGTGCCAGCAGCTTAGATCGGACAGGAATTCAGTACTTC.

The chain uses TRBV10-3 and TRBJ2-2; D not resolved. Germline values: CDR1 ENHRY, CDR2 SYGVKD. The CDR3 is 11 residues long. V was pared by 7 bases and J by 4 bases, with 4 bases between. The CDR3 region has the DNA TGTGCCATCACCGGCACCGGGGAGCTGTTTTTT. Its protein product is CAITGTGELFF.

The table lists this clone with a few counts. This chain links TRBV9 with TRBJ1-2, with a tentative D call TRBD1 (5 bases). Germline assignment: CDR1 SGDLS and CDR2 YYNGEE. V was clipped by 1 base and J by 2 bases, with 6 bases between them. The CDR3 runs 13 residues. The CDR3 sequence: CASSVRQNYGYTF. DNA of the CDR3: TGTGCCAGCAGCGTACGACAGAACTATGGCTACACCTTC.

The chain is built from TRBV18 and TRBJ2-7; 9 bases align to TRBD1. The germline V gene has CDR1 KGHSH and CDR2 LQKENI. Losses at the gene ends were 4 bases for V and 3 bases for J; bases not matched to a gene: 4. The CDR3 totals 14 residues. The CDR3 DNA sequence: TGTGCCAGCTCACTGGGACAGGGAAACTACGAGCAGTACTTC. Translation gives CASSLGQGNYEQYF.